A single sample is the source of the 13 T cell receptor beta chains below, sequenced in a study of T-cell reconstitution after alpha-beta-depleted transplantation in children. Unique molecular identifiers were used to barcode this TCRbeta library. MiXCR was run by TCRdb on the PCR reads, yielding one entry per CDR3 protein. The table records 490,000 or so distinct CDR3 sequences, under 15% of them present only once. This specimen consisted of PBMCs from the stem cell graft donor, obtained from the stem cell graft. Source of these receptors: a human donor who donated a stem cell graft to a child with combined immunodeficiency.

In this sample, this clonotype turned up a few times. V is TRBV11-2 and J is TRBJ2-1, with 12 nucleotides matching TRBD2. V trimming: 4 bases; J trimming: 3 bases; junction bases outside the gene matches: 10. The CDR3 extends over 18 amino acids. Germline CDR1 reads SGHAT; CDR2 reads FQNNGV. DNA of the CDR3: TGTGCCAGCAGCTCCTGGACTAGCGGGACTTCCTACTACAATGAGCAGTTCTTC. Translating it yields CASSSWTSGTSYYNEQFF.

V and J are TRBV2 and TRBJ1-1; D is unresolved. The germline gives CDR1 SNHLY, CDR2 FYNNEI. This CDR3 region has 15 residues. V was shortened by 1 base and J by 5 bases, with 14 bases between the two germline ends. CDR3 in DNA: TGTGCCAGCAGTGAAGAAGAAGGGTGGCTTACTGAAGCTTTCTTT. This gives the protein CASSEEEGWLTEAFF.

This clonotype was seen repeatedly, ten times or more. The rearrangement joins TRBV12-3 or TRBV12-4 to TRBJ2-1; 8 nucleotides line up with TRBD2. J lost 11 bases, V lost 3 bases, and 12 bases had no gene match. This CDR3 has 15 amino acids. The CDR3 loop reads CASSFVGRAGSKQFF. CDR3 nucleotide sequence: TGTGCCAGCAGTTTTGTCGGGAGGGCCGGCTCTAAGCAGTTCTTC.

This sequence joins TRBV20-1 and TRBJ2-7, with 16 bases that match TRBD2. CDR1 and CDR2 (germline): DFQATT, SNEGSKA (reference sequence). Trimming cost V 5 bases and J 6 bases; bases outside gene matches: 10. The CDR3 totals 16 residues. The CDR3 here is CSALSGLAGGPLEQYF. For the CDR3, the DNA is TGCAGTGCTCTCTCGGGACTAGCGGGGGGGCCCCTCGAGCAGTACTTC.

The table lists this clonotype with a few counts. One end of the junction varies from germline; a read error may be responsible. The gene calls are TRBV5-6 and TRBJ1-3; TRBD1 is a possible D gene (5 bases). The CDR3 is made up of 15 amino acids. Per germline, CDR1 SGHDT and CDR2 YYEEEE. CDR3 residues: CASSLDTRSGNTIYF. The CDR3 DNA reads TGTGCCAGCAGTTTGGACACGCGCTCTGGAAACACCATATATTTT.

The CDR3 loop is CASSSVKRLDYGYTF. The CDR3 DNA sequence: TGTGCCAGCAGTTCGGTCAAGCGATTGGACTATGGCTACACCTTC. V and J are TRBV6-2 or TRBV6-3 and TRBJ1-2; D ambiguous. CDR3 length: 15 amino acids. V lost 4 bases and J lost 3, with 15 bases in between. CDR1 is MNHEY, CDR2 SVGEGT, per germline.

This clonotype has at least ten counts. This chain connects TRBV3-1 to TRBJ2-7; D not resolved. There are 16 residues in the CDR3. Between the trimmed V and J ends, which lost 2 bases and 5 bases, there was a span of 19 bases. Per germline, CDR1 LGHDT and CDR2 YNNKEL (reference sequence). The DNA for the CDR3 is TGTGCCAGCAGCCAAAAAAGAATCTTCCTGGCCAACGAGCAGTACTTC. Encoded protein: CASSQKRIFLANEQYF.

V is TRBV6-2 or TRBV6-3 and J is TRBJ1-1; no firm D call. V dropped 3 bases and J dropped 3 bases, with 11 bases sitting between them. This CDR3 comprises 14 residues. Germline V lookup: CDR1 MNHEY, CDR2 SVGEGT. The CDR3 is CASSYIAWDTEAFF. The CDR3, as DNA: TGTGCCAGCAGTTATATAGCCTGGGACACTGAAGCTTTCTTT.

This clonotype was observed a handful of times. This sequence joins TRBV6-2 or TRBV6-3 and TRBJ2-6, with TRBD1 matching 8 bases. This CDR3 spans 15 amino acids. V lost 7 bases to trimming and J lost 0 bases; unmatched junction nucleotides: 2. Germline CDR1 reads MNHEY; CDR2 reads SVGEGT. In nucleotides, the CDR3 is TGTGCCAGCAAAGGGACAGGCTCTGGGGCCAACGTCCTGACTTTC. Its protein is CASKGTGSGANVLTF.

The V gene is TRBV6-5, the J gene TRBJ2-7; the D call may be TRBD1 or TRBD2 (6 bases each). Between the trimmed V and J ends, which lost 0 bases and 7 bases, there was a span of 19 bases. This CDR3 comprises 16 residues. From germline, CDR1 is MNHEY and CDR2 SVGAGI. Here the CDR3 DNA reads TGTGCCAGCAGTTACTCCCCGGGGGCCCGCAAAGTAGAGCAGTACTTC. This gives the protein CASSYSPGARKVEQYF.

The V call is TRBV6-2 or TRBV6-3, the J call TRBJ1-1; D is perhaps TRBD1 (6 bases). From germline, CDR1 is MNHEY and CDR2 SVGEGT. Deletions cut 6 bases from V and 5 bases from J, with 13 bases between. The length of the CDR3 is 13 residues. The CDR3 bases are TGTGCCAGCAGCCGGGACACTTGGACTGAAGCTTTCTTT. Translation gives CASSRDTWTEAFF.

This clonotype was counted between two and nine times. The chain has TRBV20-1 and TRBJ2-7, with a tentative D call TRBD1 (6 bases). CDR3 length: 14 residues. Looked up from germline, CDR1 is DFQATT and CDR2 is SNEGSKA (reference sequence). V dropped 4 bases and J dropped 5 bases, with 18 bases sitting between them. The chain's CDR3 is CSANKQGLSHEQYF. The CDR3 DNA follows: TGCAGTGCTAATAAACAGGGCCTTTCCCACGAGCAGTACTTC.

V is TRBV18 and J is TRBJ2-7; the D is unclear. V was trimmed by 3 bases and J by 2 bases, leaving 14 bases between them. The germline gives CDR1 KGHSH, CDR2 LQKENI. The CDR3 consists of 15 residues. CDR3 nucleotide sequence: TGTGCCAGCTCACCCTCGGCGCAGAAAACCTACGAGCAGTACTTC. As protein: CASSPSAQKTYEQYF.